This paragraph reports one TCR beta chain. Its matching antigen is unknown. The source of the sample is a study of beta chain features in type 1 diabetes. General study points: Moderate yet significant TCRB CDR3 shortening was seen in Type 1 diabetes patients in all four CD4+ subsets. A pattern of fewer insertions and more deletions at VDJ junctions was seen in type 1 diabetes patients. The study found that naive, central memory and Treg TCRB repertoires appeared more similar in patients than in healthy donors.

All of the isolated RNA was reverse transcribed, so expressed TCRB transcripts were sequenced. TCRdb keeps only in-frame clones here, not all; method: immunoSEQ multiplex PCR. The sample consists of almost 350,000 clones, around 9.3% of them appearing once. This receptor was identified in a man aged 25 to 40 with type 1 diabetes. The source material was central memory CD4+ T cells from blood.

This chain's CDR3 is CASSVGPQNTGELFF. The CDR3 DNA reads TGTGCCAGCAGCGTAGGACCCCAGAACACCGGGGAGCTGTTTTTT. This chain links TRBV9 with TRBJ2-2; D remains ambiguous. V shed 0 bases and J shed 1 base, with 7 bases lying between them. This CDR3 spans 15 amino acids. Germline CDR1 reads SGDLS; CDR2 reads YYNGEE.